The clone carrying this T cell receptor beta chain was counted between two and nine times. The antigen is unknown. Trimming pared 4 bases from V and 6 bases from J, leaving 16 bases between. Germline V CDR1 and CDR2: SGHRS, YFSETQ. This CDR3 is 15 amino acids long. Single viable CD3+CD4+CD8-CD45RO+ cells were sorted as the memory CD4+ T cells. Donors' CMV status reflects serum IgG against pp150, pp28, p38, p52. After thawing, CD4+ T cells were positively selected. The entry originates in a study of memory CD4+ T cells and cytomegalovirus serostatus. Findings of the study overall: The CMV-associated TCR signature appears largely within the CD4+ memory repertoire. About 40% of the roughly 150 known CMV-associated TCRbeta sequences appeared in CD4+ memory.

The assay was immunoSEQ multiplex PCR, and TCRdb's table has in-frame clones only and misses some. Among under 85,000 clones listed, 75% to 85% were seen once. The TCR sequence derives from an adult in good health and CMV-seropositive. The V and J genes are TRBV5-1 and TRBJ1-4, with no clear D. Sequenced input: memory CD4+ T cells from blood. CDR3 sequence reads: CASSKDGDRDEKLFF. DNA for the CDR3: TGCGCCAGCAGCAAGGACGGCGACCGGGATGAAAAACTGTTTTTT.